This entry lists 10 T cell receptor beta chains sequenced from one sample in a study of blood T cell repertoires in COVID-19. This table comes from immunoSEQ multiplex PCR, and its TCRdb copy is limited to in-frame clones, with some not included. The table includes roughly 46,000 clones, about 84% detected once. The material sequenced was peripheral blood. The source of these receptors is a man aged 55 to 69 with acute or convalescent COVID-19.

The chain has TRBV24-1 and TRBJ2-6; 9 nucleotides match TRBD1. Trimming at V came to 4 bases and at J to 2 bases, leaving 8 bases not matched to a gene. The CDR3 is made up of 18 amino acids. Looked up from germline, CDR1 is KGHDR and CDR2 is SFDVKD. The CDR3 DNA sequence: TGTGCCACCAGTGACCCCGGGACAGGGTGGACTGGGGCCAACGTCCTGACTTTC. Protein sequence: CATSDPGTGWTGANVLTF.

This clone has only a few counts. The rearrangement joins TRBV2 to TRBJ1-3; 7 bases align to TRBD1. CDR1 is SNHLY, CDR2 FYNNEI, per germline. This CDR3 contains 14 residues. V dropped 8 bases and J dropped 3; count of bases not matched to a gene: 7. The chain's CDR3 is CASLKGADGNTIYF. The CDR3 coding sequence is TGTGCCAGCCTTAAGGGGGCCGATGGAAACACCATATATTTT.

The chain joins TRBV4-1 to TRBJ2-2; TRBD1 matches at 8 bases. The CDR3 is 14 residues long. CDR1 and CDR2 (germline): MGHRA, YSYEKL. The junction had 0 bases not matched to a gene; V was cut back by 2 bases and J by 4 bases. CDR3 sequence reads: CASSQQGATGELFF. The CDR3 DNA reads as TGCGCCAGCAGCCAACAGGGGGCCACCGGGGAGCTGTTTTTT.

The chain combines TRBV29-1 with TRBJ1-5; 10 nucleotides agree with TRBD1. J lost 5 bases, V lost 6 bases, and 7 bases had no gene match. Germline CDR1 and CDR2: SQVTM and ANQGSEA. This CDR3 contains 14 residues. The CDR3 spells CSVRQGAGDQPQHF. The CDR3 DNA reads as TGCAGCGTAAGACAGGGGGCTGGTGATCAGCCCCAGCATTTT.

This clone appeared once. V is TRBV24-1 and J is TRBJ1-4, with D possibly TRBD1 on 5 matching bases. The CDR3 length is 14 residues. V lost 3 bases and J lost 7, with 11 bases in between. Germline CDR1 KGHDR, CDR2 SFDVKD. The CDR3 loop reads CATSDRTGGEKLFF. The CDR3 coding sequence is TGTGCCACCAGTGATCGAACAGGCGGTGAAAAACTGTTTTTT.

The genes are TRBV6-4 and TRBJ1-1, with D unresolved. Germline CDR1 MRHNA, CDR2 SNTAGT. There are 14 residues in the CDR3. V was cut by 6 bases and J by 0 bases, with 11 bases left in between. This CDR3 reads CASREYLLNTEAFF. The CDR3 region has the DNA TGTGCCAGCAGGGAGTATCTGTTGAACACTGAAGCTTTCTTT.

CDR3 amino acids: CAIRPGTSYLNTEAFF. DNA for the CDR3: TGTGCCATCAGACCCGGGACATCCTATTTGAACACTGAAGCTTTCTTT. V gene TRBV10-3 combines with J gene TRBJ1-1, with TRBD1 as a possible D gene (6 bases). CDR1 is ENHRY, CDR2 SYGVKD, per germline. V was pared by 6 bases and J by 0 bases, with 17 bases between. This CDR3 has 16 residues.

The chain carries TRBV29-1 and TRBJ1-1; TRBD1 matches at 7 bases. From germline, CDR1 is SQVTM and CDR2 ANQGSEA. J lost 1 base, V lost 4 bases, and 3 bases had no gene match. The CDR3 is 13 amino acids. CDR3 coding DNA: TGCAGCGTTGGATGGACAGGGAACACTGAAGCTTTCTTT. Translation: CSVGWTGNTEAFF.

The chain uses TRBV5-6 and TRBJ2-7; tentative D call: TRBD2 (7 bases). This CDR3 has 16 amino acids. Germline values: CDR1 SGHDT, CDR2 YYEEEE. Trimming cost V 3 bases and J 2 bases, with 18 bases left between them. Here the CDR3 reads CASSSGRGTSTYEQYF. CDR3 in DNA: TGTGCCAGCAGCTCGGGGAGGGGGACAAGTACCTACGAGCAGTACTTC.

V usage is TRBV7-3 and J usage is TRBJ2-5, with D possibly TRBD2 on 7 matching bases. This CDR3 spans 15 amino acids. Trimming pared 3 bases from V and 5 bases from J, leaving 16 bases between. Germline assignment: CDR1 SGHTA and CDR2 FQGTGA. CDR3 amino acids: CASSLGGGHWETQYF. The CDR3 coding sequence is TGTGCCAGCAGCTTGGGCGGGGGCCATTGGGAGACCCAGTACTTC.